This is a list of T cell receptor beta chains from one sample in a study of GPR56 and killer-like receptors on CD4 memory cells. Each CDR3 protein gets one entry in TCRdb, which reprocessed the reads and gives no DNA. The table for this sample gives about 2,400 distinct CDR3 sequences. Sequenced sample: memory CD4+ T cells from blood. These TCRs come from a human donor in good health. Both conserved end residues are part of each CDR3. Some rows mark clone size as missing; the rest say once, few, many or name a class of expanded clone.

V gene: TRBV20-1
clone size: -
J gene: TRBJ1-5
CDR3 protein: CSALQGAIIQPQHF

V gene: TRBV7-2
clone size: medium-sized
J gene: TRBJ2-7
CDR3 protein: CASSLSQGLTEQYF

V gene: TRBV6-2/TRBV6-3
clone size: medium-sized
J gene: TRBJ2-7
CDR3 protein: CASSYSPSYEQYF

V gene: TRBV11-2
clone size: medium-sized
J gene: TRBJ2-2
CDR3 protein: CASSLVFSSGELFF

V gene: TRBV9
clone size: -
J gene: TRBJ2-2
CDR3 protein: CASSVDTGELFF

V gene: TRBV7-3
clone size: medium-sized
J gene: TRBJ2-3
CDR3 protein: CASSLTATASTDTQYF

V gene: TRBV20-1
clone size: -
J gene: TRBJ2-7
CDR3 protein: CSARDQLGEQYF

V gene: TRBV9
clone size: -
J gene: TRBJ1-2
CDR3 protein: CASSVGGGYGYTF

V gene: TRBV4-1
clone size: -
J gene: TRBJ2-3
CDR3 protein: CASSRPGQSTDTQYF

V gene: TRBV20-1
clone size: -
J gene: TRBJ1-2
CDR3 protein: CSAIPLDRDQANYGYTF

V gene: TRBV5-5
clone size: -
J gene: TRBJ2-6
CDR3 protein: CASSLDALSGANVLTF

V gene: TRBV6-2/TRBV6-3
clone size: large
J gene: TRBJ2-2
CDR3 protein: CASRQGANTGELFF

V gene: TRBV27
clone size: medium-sized
J gene: TRBJ1-6
CDR3 protein: CASSFERRRNSPLHF

V gene: TRBV6-6
clone size: large
J gene: TRBJ2-5
CDR3 protein: CASSYSGTSGGQETQYF

V gene: TRBV18
clone size: medium-sized
J gene: TRBJ1-1
CDR3 protein: CASSPRQMNTEAFF

V gene: TRBV6-5
clone size: medium-sized
J gene: TRBJ1-5
CDR3 protein: CASRVTANQPQHF

V gene: TRBV6-5
clone size: -
J gene: TRBJ1-1
CDR3 protein: CASSNPTGGPPTEAFF

V gene: TRBV19
clone size: large
J gene: TRBJ2-2
CDR3 protein: CASSLGQNGVAGELFF

V gene: TRBV18
clone size: medium-sized
J gene: TRBJ1-1
CDR3 protein: CASSPQGGTEAFF

V gene: TRBV10-3
clone size: large
J gene: TRBJ1-5
CDR3 protein: CASGGNQPQHF

V gene: TRBV6-2/TRBV6-3
clone size: large
J gene: TRBJ2-3
CDR3 protein: CASSRYTDTQYF

V gene: TRBV4-1
clone size: -
J gene: TRBJ1-5
CDR3 protein: CASSQETRSSNQPQHF

V gene: TRBV28
clone size: -
J gene: TRBJ2-7
CDR3 protein: CASSLFGAGTVSYEQYF

V gene: TRBV6-5
clone size: medium-sized
J gene: TRBJ1-4
CDR3 protein: CASRRQVNEKLFF

V gene: TRBV9
clone size: -
J gene: TRBJ2-1
CDR3 protein: CASSPRTGGYNEQFF

V gene: TRBV6-1
clone size: medium-sized
J gene: TRBJ1-1
CDR3 protein: CASEVVNTEAFF

V gene: TRBV7-9
clone size: medium-sized
J gene: TRBJ2-3
CDR3 protein: CASSTTGVLRDTQYF

V gene: TRBV30
clone size: medium-sized
J gene: TRBJ2-3
CDR3 protein: CAWSKGGLKQYF

V gene: TRBV6-6
clone size: medium-sized
J gene: TRBJ1-2
CDR3 protein: CASSYQGDYGYTF

V gene: TRBV5-5
clone size: -
J gene: TRBJ1-2
CDR3 protein: CASSLETGNRGYTF

V gene: TRBV19
clone size: large
J gene: TRBJ1-1
CDR3 protein: CASSTRVFGKAFF

V gene: TRBV20-1
clone size: -
J gene: TRBJ1-1
CDR3 protein: CSAPSRNGEAFF

V gene: TRBV5-4
clone size: medium-sized
J gene: TRBJ1-2
CDR3 protein: CASSPEPGRGYYGYTF

V gene: TRBV6-2/TRBV6-3
clone size: large
J gene: TRBJ2-1
CDR3 protein: CASSPPPTHEQFF

V gene: TRBV11-1
clone size: medium-sized
J gene: TRBJ1-2
CDR3 protein: CASSPLGIGYTF

V gene: TRBV20-1
clone size: -
J gene: TRBJ1-2
CDR3 protein: CSARRDRGAYGYTF

V gene: TRBV19
clone size: large
J gene: TRBJ1-6
CDR3 protein: CASMSGYNSPLHF

V gene: TRBV12-3/TRBV12-4
clone size: -
J gene: TRBJ2-5
CDR3 protein: CASSSTGTETQYF

V gene: TRBV11-2
clone size: -
J gene: TRBJ2-5
CDR3 protein: CASSLDSLFGGQGGETQYF

V gene: TRBV11-2
clone size: medium-sized
J gene: TRBJ2-1
CDR3 protein: CASRTIPNNEQFF

V gene: TRBV20-1
clone size: -
J gene: TRBJ1-1
CDR3 protein: CSAREGSGMLSEAFF

V gene: TRBV19
clone size: medium-sized
J gene: TRBJ2-5
CDR3 protein: CASSSQGQETQYF

V gene: TRBV10-1
clone size: -
J gene: TRBJ2-1
CDR3 protein: CASSEDQAGNEQFF

V gene: TRBV18
clone size: medium-sized
J gene: TRBJ1-5
CDR3 protein: CASSPDTVLAPQHF

V gene: TRBV7-9
clone size: medium-sized
J gene: TRBJ2-5
CDR3 protein: CASSLGQGRPQETQYF

V gene: TRBV18
clone size: medium-sized
J gene: TRBJ2-1
CDR3 protein: CASSPGGVWGHEQFF